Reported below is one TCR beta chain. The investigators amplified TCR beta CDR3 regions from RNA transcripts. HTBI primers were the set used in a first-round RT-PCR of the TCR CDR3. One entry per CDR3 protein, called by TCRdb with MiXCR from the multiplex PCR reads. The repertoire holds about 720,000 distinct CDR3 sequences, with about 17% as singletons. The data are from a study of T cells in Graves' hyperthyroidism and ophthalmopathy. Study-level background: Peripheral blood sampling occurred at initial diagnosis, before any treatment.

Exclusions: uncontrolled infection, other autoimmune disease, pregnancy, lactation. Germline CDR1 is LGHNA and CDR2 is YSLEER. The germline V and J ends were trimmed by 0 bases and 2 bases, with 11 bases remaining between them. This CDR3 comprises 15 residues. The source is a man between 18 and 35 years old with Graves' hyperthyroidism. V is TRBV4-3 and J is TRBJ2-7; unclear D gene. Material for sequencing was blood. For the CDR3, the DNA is TGCGCCAGCAGCCAAGATCATATAGGAGCCTACGAGCAGTACTTC. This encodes CASSQDHIGAYEQYF.